This TCR beta chain derives from a study of OX40 agonist ivuxolimab in advanced cancers. About the study: Dose-escalation cases comprised hepatocellular carcinoma, melanoma, renal cell or head and neck cancer. Study-wide findings and caveats: Expanded peripheral T-cell antigen specificity went undetermined. Relatively little clonal expansion, among the lowest observed, appeared in partial responders at 0.1-3.0 mg/kg. Some nonresponders also had low normalized T-cell clonal expansion.

The V end lost 1 base, the J end lost 5 bases, and 12 bases lay between the germline ends. Germline assignment: CDR1 LNHDA and CDR2 SQIVND (reference sequence). The CDR3 runs 15 residues. Measured with immunoSEQ multiplex PCR; TCRdb has only the in-frame clones, and not every one. The table has fewer than 15,000 clones, around 86% seen once. This clone occurred a few times. Its target is unknown. The genes are TRBV19 and TRBJ1-5, with D perhaps TRBD1 (6 bases). The receptor was derived from an adult with an advanced solid tumor such as melanoma, head and neck, liver or kidney cancer. Specimen: CD4+ or CD8+ T cells sorted from blood, collected in a trial of the OX40 agonist ivuxolimab. The CDR3 bases are TGTGCCAGTAGTATAGTGGGCAGGGGACATCAGCCCCAGCATTTT. Its translation: CASSIVGRGHQPQHF.